By sample fraction, the clone carrying this TCR beta chain is medium-sized. The sample comes from a study of spatial heterogeneity in lung cancer. Background on the study: The study sequenced follow-up PBMC samples when they were available, at a median of approximately 2 years after resection.

Trimming left V 4 bases short and J 4 bases short, with 17 bases between. There are 17 residues in the CDR3. CDR1 and CDR2 from the germline V gene are SGHAT and FQNNGV. Every cDNA TCR molecule received its own unique molecular identifier. TCRdb independently ran MiXCR on the 5' RACE reads; one entry per CDR3 protein. Here the sample spans about 52,000 distinct CDR3 sequences, less than 9% being singletons. The time point is: blood at routine non-recurrence follow-up after resection. Sequencing was performed on whole RNA extracted from tumor and nontumor lung tissue, or from frozen PBMC, and the material was left unsorted.

Material: PBMCs, obtained at follow-up. The genes are TRBV11-2 and TRBJ2-6; D perhaps matches TRBD2 (7 bases). The sequence derives from a female donor with early-stage non-small cell lung cancer. The CDR3: CASSWRRGGHGANVLTF. CDR3 in DNA: TGTGCCAGCAGCTGGCGCCGCGGGGGCCACGGGGCCAACGTCCTGACTTTC.